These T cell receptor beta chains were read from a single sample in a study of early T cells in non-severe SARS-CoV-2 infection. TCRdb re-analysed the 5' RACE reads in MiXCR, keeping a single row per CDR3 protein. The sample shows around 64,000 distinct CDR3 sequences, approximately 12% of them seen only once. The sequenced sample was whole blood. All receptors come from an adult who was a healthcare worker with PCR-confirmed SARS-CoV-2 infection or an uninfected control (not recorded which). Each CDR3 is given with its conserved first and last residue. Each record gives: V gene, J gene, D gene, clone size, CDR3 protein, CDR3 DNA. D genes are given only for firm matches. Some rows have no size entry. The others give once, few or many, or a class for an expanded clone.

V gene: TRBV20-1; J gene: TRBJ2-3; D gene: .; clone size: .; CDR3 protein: CSAYGKGEYF; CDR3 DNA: TGCAGTGCTTACGGCAAGGGGGAGTATTTT
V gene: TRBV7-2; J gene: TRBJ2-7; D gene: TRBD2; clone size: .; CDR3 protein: CASSLSSSGRVYEQYF; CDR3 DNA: TGTGCCAGCAGCTTAAGTAGTAGCGGGAGAGTCTACGAGCAGTACTTC
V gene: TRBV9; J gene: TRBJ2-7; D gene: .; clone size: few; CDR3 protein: CASSVDPDNVVTHEQYF; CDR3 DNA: TGTGCCAGCAGCGTAGACCCCGATAACGTGGTTACCCACGAGCAGTACTTC
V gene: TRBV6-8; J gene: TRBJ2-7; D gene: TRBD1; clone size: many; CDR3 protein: CASGGQGTYEQYF; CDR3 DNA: TGTGCCAGCGGGGGACAGGGGACCTACGAGCAGTACTTC
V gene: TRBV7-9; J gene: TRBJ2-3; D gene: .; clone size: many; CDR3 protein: CASSLGGGVSDTQYF; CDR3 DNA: TGTGCCAGCAGCTTAGGAGGAGGGGTCTCCGATACGCAGTATTTT
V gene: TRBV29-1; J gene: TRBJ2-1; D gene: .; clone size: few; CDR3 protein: CSVENQETTNTDEQFF; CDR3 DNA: TGCAGCGTTGAGAATCAGGAGACCACTAACACCGATGAGCAGTTCTTC
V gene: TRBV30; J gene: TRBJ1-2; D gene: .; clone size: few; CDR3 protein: CAWSSGGYTF; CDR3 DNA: TGTGCCTGGAGTAGCGGCGGCTACACCTTC
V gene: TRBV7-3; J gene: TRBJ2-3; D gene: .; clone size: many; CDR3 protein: CASSRTGGTDTQYF; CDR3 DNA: TGTGCCAGCAGCCGCACCGGGGGCACAGATACGCAGTATTTT
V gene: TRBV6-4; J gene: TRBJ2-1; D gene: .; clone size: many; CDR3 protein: CASSDSSHNEQFF; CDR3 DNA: TGTGCCAGCAGTGACTCGTCGCACAATGAGCAGTTCTTC
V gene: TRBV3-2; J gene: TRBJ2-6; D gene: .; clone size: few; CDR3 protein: CASSQVDGRVRSGANVLTF; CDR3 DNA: TGTGCCAGCAGCCAAGTGGATGGGCGTGTCCGCTCTGGGGCCAACGTCCTGACTTTC
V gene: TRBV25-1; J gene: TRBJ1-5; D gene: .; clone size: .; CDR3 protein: CASSEFGQGQPQHF; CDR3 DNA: TGTGCCAGCAGTGAATTTGGGCAGGGCCAGCCCCAGCATTTT
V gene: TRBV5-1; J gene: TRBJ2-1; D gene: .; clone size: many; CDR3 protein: CASSDSPWDEQFF; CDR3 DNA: TGCGCCAGCAGCGATAGCCCGTGGGATGAGCAGTTCTTC
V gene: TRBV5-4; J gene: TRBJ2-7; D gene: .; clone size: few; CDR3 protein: CASRLEPNSYEQYF; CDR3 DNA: TGTGCCAGCCGCCTTGAGCCAAACTCCTACGAGCAGTACTTC
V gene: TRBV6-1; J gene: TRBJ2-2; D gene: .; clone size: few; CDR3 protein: CATHFSTGELFF; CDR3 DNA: TGTGCCACCCATTTTAGCACCGGGGAGCTGTTTTTT
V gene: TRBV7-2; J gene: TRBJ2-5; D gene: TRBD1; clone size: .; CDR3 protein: CASGSQGYRQETQYF; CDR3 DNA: TGTGCCAGCGGATCACAGGGGTACCGCCAAGAGACCCAGTACTTC
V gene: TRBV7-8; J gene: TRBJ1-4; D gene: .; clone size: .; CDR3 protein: CASSLAPIQVGEKLFF; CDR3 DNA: TGTGCCAGCAGCTTAGCCCCTATTCAGGTTGGGGAAAAACTGTTTTTT
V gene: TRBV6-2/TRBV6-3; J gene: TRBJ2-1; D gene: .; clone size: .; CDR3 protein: CASSLGDPGSYEQFF; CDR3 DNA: TGTGCCAGCAGTTTAGGGGACCCGGGATCCTATGAGCAGTTCTTC
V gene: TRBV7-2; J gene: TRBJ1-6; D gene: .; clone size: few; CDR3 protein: CASSPYTEPLHF; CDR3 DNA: TGTGCCAGCAGCCCTTACACGGAACCCCTCCACTTT
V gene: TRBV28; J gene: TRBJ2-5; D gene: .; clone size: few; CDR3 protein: CASSLSAETQYF; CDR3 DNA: TGTGCCAGCAGTTTATCGGCAGAGACCCAGTACTTC
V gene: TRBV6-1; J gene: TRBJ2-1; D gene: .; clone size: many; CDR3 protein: CASSVGRGLIEEQFF; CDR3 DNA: TGTGCCAGCAGTGTCGGGAGGGGGCTAATTGAAGAGCAGTTCTTC
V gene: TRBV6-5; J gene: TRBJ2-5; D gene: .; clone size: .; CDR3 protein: CASSYSARAGATGTQYF; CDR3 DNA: TGTGCCAGCAGTTACTCGGCCCGGGCAGGGGCCACCGGGACCCAGTACTTC
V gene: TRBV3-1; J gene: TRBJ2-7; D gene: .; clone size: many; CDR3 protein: CASSGVTGSYEQYF; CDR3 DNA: TGTGCCAGCAGCGGGGTGACTGGATCCTACGAGCAGTACTTC
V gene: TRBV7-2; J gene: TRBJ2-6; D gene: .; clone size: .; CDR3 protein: CASSQLDGANVLTF; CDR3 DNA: TGTGCCAGCAGCCAGCTAGATGGGGCCAACGTCCTGACTTTC
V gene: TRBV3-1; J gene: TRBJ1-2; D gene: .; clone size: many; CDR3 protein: CASSYMTGPGYGYTF; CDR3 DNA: TGTGCCAGCAGCTATATGACCGGGCCGGGCTATGGCTACACCTTC
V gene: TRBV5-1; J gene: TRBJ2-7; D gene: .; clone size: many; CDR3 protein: CASSLGTVEQYF; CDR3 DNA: TGCGCCAGCAGCTTGGGGACGGTTGAGCAGTACTTC
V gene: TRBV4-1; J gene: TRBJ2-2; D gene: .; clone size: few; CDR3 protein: CASRQTGTGELFF; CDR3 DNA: TGCGCCAGCAGGCAGACAGGCACCGGGGAGCTGTTTTTT
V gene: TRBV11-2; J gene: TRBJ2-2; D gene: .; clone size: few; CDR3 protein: CASRATGSGELFF; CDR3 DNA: TGTGCCAGCAGGGCGACAGGTTCCGGGGAGCTGTTTTTT
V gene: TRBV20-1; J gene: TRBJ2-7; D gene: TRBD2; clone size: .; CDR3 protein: CSARAVSSGGGSYEQYF; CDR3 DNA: TGCAGTGCTAGAGCTGTCTCTAGCGGGGGCGGCTCCTACGAGCAGTACTTC
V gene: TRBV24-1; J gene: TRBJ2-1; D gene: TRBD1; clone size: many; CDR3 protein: CATSAVAGGEQFF; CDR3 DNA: TGTGCCACCAGTGCCGTCGCAGGGGGAGAGCAGTTCTTC
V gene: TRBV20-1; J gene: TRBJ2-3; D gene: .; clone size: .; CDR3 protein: CSASLSGGRTDTQYF; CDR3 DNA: TGCAGTGCTAGTTTATCCGGGGGACGCACAGATACGCAGTATTTT
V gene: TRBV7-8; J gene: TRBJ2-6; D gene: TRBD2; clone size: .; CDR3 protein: CASSPASGSSGANVLTF; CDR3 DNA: TGTGCCAGCAGCCCGGCTAGCGGGAGCTCTGGGGCCAACGTCCTGACTTTC
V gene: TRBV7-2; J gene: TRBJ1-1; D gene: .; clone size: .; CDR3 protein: CASSFVDHAEAFF; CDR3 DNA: TGTGCCAGCAGCTTTGTGGATCACGCTGAAGCTTTCTTT
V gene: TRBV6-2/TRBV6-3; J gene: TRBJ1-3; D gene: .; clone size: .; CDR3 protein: CASGGGFSGNTIYF; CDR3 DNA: TGTGCCAGTGGAGGTGGATTCTCTGGAAACACCATATATTTT
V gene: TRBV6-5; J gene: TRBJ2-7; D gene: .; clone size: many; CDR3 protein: CASSFRGAEQYF; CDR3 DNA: TGTGCCAGCAGTTTCCGAGGGGCCGAGCAGTACTTC
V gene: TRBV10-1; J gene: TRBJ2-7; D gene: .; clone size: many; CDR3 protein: CASSPDYLGEQYF; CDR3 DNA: TGCGCCAGCAGTCCGGACTATTTGGGCGAGCAGTACTTC
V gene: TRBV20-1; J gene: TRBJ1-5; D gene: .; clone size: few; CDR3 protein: CSARDRTAGASPQHF; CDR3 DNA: TGCAGTGCTAGGGACCGGACCGCGGGGGCCTCACCCCAGCATTTT
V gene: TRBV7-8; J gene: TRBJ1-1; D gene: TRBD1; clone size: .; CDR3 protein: CASSLRTGLPEAFF; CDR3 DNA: TGTGCCAGCAGCTTACGGACAGGGTTGCCTGAAGCTTTCTTT
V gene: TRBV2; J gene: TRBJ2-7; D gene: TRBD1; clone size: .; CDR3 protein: CASSGDRGRNEQYF; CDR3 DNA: TGTGCCAGCAGTGGGGACAGGGGGCGGAATGAGCAGTACTTC
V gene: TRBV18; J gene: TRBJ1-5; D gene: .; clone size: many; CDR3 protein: CAGRPLIIPPSSNQPQHF; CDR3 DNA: TGTGCCGGTCGACCTCTCATTATCCCTCCTAGCAGCAATCAGCCCCAGCATTTT
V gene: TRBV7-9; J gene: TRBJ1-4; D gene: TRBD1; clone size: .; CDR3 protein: CASSLARTGEEKLFF; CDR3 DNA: TGTGCCAGCAGCTTAGCGAGGACAGGGGAGGAAAAACTGTTTTTT
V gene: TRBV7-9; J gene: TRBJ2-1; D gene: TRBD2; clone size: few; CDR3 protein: CASSPGLAAYNEQFF; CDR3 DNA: TGTGCCAGCAGCCCCGGACTAGCGGCTTACAATGAGCAGTTCTTC
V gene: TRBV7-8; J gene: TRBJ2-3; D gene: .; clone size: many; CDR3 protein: CASSFTIDTQYF; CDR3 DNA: TGTGCCAGCAGCTTTACGATAGATACGCAGTATTTT
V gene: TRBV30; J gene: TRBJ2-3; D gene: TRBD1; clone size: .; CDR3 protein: CASGTGMGTDTQYF; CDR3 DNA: TGTGCCTCCGGGACAGGGATGGGCACAGATACGCAGTATTTT
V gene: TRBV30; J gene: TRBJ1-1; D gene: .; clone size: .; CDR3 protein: CAWSVSSVAFF; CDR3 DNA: TGTGCCTGGAGTGTAAGCTCGGTAGCTTTCTTT
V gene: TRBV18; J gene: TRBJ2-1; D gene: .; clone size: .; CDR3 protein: CASSLSRQGGPGEQFF; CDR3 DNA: TGTGCCAGCTCACTATCTCGTCAGGGGGGGCCTGGCGAGCAGTTCTTC
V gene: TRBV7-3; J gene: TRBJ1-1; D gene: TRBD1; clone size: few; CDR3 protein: CASSLRQGIDEAFF; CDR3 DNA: TGTGCCAGCAGCTTGAGACAGGGAATCGATGAAGCTTTCTTT
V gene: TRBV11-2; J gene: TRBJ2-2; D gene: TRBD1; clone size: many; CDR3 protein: CASSLTGMNTGELFF; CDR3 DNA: TGTGCCAGCAGCCTGACAGGGATGAACACCGGGGAGCTGTTTTTT
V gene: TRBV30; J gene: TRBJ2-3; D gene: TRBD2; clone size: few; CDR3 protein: CAWSVGASGFTDTQYF; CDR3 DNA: TGTGCCTGGAGTGTGGGGGCTAGCGGGTTCACAGATACGCAGTATTTT
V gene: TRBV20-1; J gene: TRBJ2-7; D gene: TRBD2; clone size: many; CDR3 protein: CSAVTSGSSYEQYF; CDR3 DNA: TGCAGTGCTGTAACTAGCGGGAGCTCCTACGAGCAGTACTTC
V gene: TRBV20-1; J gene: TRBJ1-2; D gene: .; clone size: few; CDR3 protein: CSARDGGPSYGYTF; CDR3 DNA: TGCAGTGCTAGAGATGGGGGCCCGAGCTATGGCTACACCTTC
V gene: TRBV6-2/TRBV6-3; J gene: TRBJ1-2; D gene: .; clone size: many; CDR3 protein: CASSYRPNYGYTF; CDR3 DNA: TGTGCCAGCAGTTACAGGCCCAACTATGGCTACACCTTC
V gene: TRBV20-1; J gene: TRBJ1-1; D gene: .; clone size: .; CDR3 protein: CSASLGFEAFF; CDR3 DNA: TGCAGTGCTAGTCTGGGGTTTGAAGCTTTCTTT
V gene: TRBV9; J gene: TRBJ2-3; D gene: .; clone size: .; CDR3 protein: CASSVDNRDTQYF; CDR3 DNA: TGTGCCAGCAGCGTAGACAATCGAGATACGCAGTATTTT
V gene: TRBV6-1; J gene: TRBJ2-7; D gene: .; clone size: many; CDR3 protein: CASSEGDLIGEYF; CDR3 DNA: TGTGCCAGCAGTGAAGGGGACCTAATAGGAGAGTACTTC
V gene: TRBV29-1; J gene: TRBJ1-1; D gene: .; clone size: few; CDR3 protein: CSVTGLMNTEAFF; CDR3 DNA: TGCAGCGTGACAGGACTGATGAACACTGAAGCTTTCTTT
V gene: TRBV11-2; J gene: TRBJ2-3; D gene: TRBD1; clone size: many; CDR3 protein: CASSWGQGTDTQYF; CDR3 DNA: TGTGCCAGCAGCTGGGGACAGGGGACAGATACGCAGTATTTT
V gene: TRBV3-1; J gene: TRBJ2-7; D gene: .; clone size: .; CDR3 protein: CASSRGAGAPYEQYF; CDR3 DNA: TGTGCCAGCAGCCGCGGGGCAGGGGCTCCCTACGAGCAGTACTTC
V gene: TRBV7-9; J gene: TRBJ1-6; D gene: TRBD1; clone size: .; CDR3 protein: CASSPTGDSPLHF; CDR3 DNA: TGTGCCAGCAGCCCGACAGGGGATTCACCCCTCCACTTT
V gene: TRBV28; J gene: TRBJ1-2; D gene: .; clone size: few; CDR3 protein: CASSLGRDGYTF; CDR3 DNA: TGTGCCAGCAGTTTAGGCAGGGATGGCTACACCTTC
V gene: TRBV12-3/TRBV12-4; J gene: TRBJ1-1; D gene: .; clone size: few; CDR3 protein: CASIKLADTEAFF; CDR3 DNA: TGTGCCAGCATCAAACTCGCGGACACTGAAGCTTTCTTT